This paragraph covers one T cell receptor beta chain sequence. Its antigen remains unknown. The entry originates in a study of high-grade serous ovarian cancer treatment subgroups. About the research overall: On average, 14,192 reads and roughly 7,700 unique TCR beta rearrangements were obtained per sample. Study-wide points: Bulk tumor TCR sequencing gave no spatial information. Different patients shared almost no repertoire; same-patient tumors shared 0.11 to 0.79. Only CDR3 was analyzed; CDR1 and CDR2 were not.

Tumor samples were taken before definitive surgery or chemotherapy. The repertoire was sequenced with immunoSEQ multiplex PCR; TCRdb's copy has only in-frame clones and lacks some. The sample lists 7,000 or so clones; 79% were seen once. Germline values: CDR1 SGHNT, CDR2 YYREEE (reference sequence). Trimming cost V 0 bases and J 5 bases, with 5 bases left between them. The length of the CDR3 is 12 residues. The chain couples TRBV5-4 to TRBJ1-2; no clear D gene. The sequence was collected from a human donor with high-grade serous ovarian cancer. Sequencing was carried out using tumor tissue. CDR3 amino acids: CASSLAGYGYTF. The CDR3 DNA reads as TGTGCCAGCAGCTTGGCCGGATATGGCTACACCTTC.